This T cell receptor beta chain originates from a study of shared clonotypes between healthy human individuals. Donors were Caucasian adults residing in Nashville, Tennessee, USA. Here immunoSEQ multiplex PCR was the method, and the copy in TCRdb shows in-frame clones only, minus some. The sample records about half a million clones, roughly 80% being singletons. Overall study results and limits: Exclusively blood specimens were collected; tissue repertoires likely differ.

CDR1 is SGHDT and CDR2 is YYEEEE in the germline V gene. Between the trimmed V and J ends, which lost 2 bases and 6 bases, there was a span of 3 bases. The CDR3 consists of 11 residues. This clone has just one count. The antigen is not known. The V and J genes are TRBV5-6 and TRBJ2-1; no clear D gene. Sequencing was carried out using PBMCs. This clonotype was sampled from a woman aged 35 to 49 in good health. Some clones in this sample may be carry-over from other donors' samples. The CDR3 sequence: CASSFSNEQFF. Here the CDR3 DNA reads TGTGCCAGCAGCTTTAGCAATGAGCAGTTCTTC.